This TCR beta chain was sequenced during a study of CD8+CD57+ T cells in acquired aplastic anemia. Study overall: An average of roughly 3 ug of DNA was obtained from sorted CD4+ and CD8+ cells.

Sequenced patients had shown CD8+CD57+ cell expansion by flow cytometry. All patients were therapy-naive when blood was sampled. The CDR3 is made up of 13 amino acids. V lost 4 bases to trimming and J lost 2 bases, with 11 bases between them. CDR1 is DFQATT and CDR2 is SNEGSKA in the germline V gene (reference sequence). On this clonotype: What it recognizes is unknown.

According to the study, genomic DNA was the template for TCR beta VDJ and CDR3 profiling. TCRdb reprocessed the reads with MiXCR, giving one entry per CDR3 protein. The sample comprises 150,000 or so distinct CDR3 sequences, around 50% of which are singletons, and approximately 1% rests with the top ten. Overall study results and limits: Significance was not reached for CD8+ Simpson's diversity between patients and controls.

The origin of this receptor is a human donor with aplastic anemia. The V call is TRBV20-1, the J call TRBJ2-5; D perhaps matches TRBD1 (7 bases). The sample was sorted CD4+, CD8+, or CD8+CD57+ T cells (not recorded which) from PBMCs. CDR3: CSAKQGGQETQYF. The CDR3 DNA is TGCAGTGCTAAGCAGGGGGGACAAGAGACCCAGTACTTC.